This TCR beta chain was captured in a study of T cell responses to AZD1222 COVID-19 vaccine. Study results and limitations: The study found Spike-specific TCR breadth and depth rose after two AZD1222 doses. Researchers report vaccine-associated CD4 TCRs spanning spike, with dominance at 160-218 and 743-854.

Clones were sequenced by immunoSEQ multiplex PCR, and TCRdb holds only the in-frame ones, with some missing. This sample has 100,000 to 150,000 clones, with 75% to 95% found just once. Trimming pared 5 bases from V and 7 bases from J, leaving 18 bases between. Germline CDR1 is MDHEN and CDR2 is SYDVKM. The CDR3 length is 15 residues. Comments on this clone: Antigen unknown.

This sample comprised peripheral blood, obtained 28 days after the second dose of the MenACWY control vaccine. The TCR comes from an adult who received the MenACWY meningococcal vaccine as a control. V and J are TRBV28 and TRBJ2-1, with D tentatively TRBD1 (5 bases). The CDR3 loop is CASSAQGPLSNEQFF. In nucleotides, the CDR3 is TGTGCCAGCAGTGCTCAGGGCCCCCTCTCGAATGAGCAGTTCTTC.